This TCR delta chain comes out of a study of gamma-delta chains in newborns, infants, children (dated by TCRdb to between 2018 and 2021). For context, the study as a whole: According to the title of the study, polyclonal expansion of innate gammadelta T cells immediately after birth is driven by microbial exposure. The study examined the way microbial exposure affected innate gammadelta T cell populations in human newborns right after birth.

Looking up the germline V gene yields CDR1 GEAIGNYY and CDR2 EKD. Including the terminal cysteine and phenylalanine, the CDR3 comprises 17 residues. Only the CDR3 DNA is retained, 51 bases long and in frame from the first base. This clone is medium-sized (0.01 to 0.1%) in terms of sample share. The antigen this receptor binds is unknown. A junction boundary mismatches the germline segment, possibly from a read error. The instrument given in TCRdb is Illumina MiSeq. TCRdb called clones afresh from the public reads with CATT; identical DNA rows were later merged. This sample lists more than 1,500 delta-chain clones; around 3% were detected once. About 9.9% of the sample rests with the top ten.

The sample comprised blood. The chain joins TRDV2 to TRDJ1; a stretch of 8 junction bases matches TRDD3. The sequence was collected from a child in good health. The DNA sequence is given as TGTGCCTGTGGCACCTTACTGGGGGCCTCCTACACCGATAAACTCATCTTT. Its coded protein is CACGTLLGASYTDKLIF.